This T cell receptor (beta chain) was recovered during a study of post-analysis software for immune sequencing data. This clonotype was found a few times. Antigen: not known. Study-wide results and limits: Patients showed TRBV5-6, TRBV5-1 and TRBV20-1 among 4 or 5 TRBV segments more frequent than in controls.

Every TCR beta cDNA library bore unique molecular identifiers. TCRdb reprocessed the PCR reads with MiXCR, giving one entry per CDR3 protein. The sample has 380,000 or so distinct CDR3 sequences, around a third seen once. The germline V and J ends were trimmed by 4 bases and 11 bases, with 14 bases remaining between them. This CDR3 is built from 11 residues. Germline CDR1 is DFQATT and CDR2 is SNEGSKA (reference sequence). The genes are TRBV20-1 and TRBJ1-1; perhaps TRBD1 as D (6 bases). What was sequenced was blood. The sequence derives from a girl aged 10-17 years with multiple sclerosis. The DNA for the CDR3 is TGCAGTGCTACCCGGGACACGTGGGCTTTCTTT. Its translation: CSATRDTWAFF.